This T cell receptor beta chain was identified in a study of T cell repertoires in cytomegalovirus infection. On this clonotype: Antigen: not known.

One entry per CDR3 protein results from TCRdb running MiXCR on the reads. The table has a few hundred thousand distinct CDR3 sequences, just under 40% seen once. The germline V gene encodes CDR1 SGHTA and CDR2 FQGNSA. Germline trimming cut 5 bases from V and 5 bases from J; bases unmatched to any gene: 8. This CDR3 has 15 amino acids. Sample: cultured PBMCs, taken from culture after CMV antigen stimulation. The chain has TRBV7-2 and TRBJ1-4, with 7 bases lining up with TRBD1. This clonotype was obtained from a human donor in good health (CMV status not recorded). Some clones in this sample may be carry-over from other donors' samples. The CDR3 nucleotides read TGTGCCAGCAGCCCTACCGGGACAGTAAATGAAAAACTGTTTTTT. Its protein product is CASSPTGTVNEKLFF.